These 14 T cell receptor beta chains originate from one sample sequenced in a study of patients and donors after allogeneic stem cell transplantation. MiXCR, run by TCRdb on the RT-PCR reads, gives a single entry per CDR3 protein. The repertoire has 800,000 to 1,000,000 distinct CDR3 sequences, 18% of them found once; the top ten carry around 6%. The specimen sequenced was blood, either unsorted or a sorted T cell fraction (not recorded which). These receptors originate from a human donor who was either an allogeneic HSCT recipient or a stem cell or donor lymphocyte infusion donor (not recorded which). It is not recorded whose cells these are; they may come from a transplant donor.

V gene TRBV12-3 or TRBV12-4 combines with J gene TRBJ2-2, with 7 bases lining up with TRBD1. CDR3 length equals 14 residues. J was trimmed by 4 bases and V by 7 bases; bases with no gene match: 6. DNA for the CDR3: TGTGCCAGCATCCCTGACAGGGCCACCGGGGAGCTGTTTTTT. Protein: CASIPDRATGELFF.

This clonotype was detected ten times or more. The rearrangement uses TRBV12-3 or TRBV12-4 and TRBJ2-2, with unresolved D. The length of the CDR3 is 14 residues. Trimming removed 2 bases from V and 6 bases from J, with 10 bases in between. CDR3 DNA: TGTGCCAGCAGTTTAAGGCCCGGGTCCGGGGAGCTGTTTTTT. It translates to CASSLRPGSGELFF.

This clonotype was seen repeatedly, ten times or more. The V and J genes are TRBV3-1 and TRBJ2-3; tentatively, D is TRBD1 or TRBD2 (6 bases each). Germline assignment: CDR1 LGHDT and CDR2 YNNKEL (reference sequence). The V and J ends lost 3 bases and 1 base respectively, with 11 bases between them. The CDR3 has 15 residues. CDR3 bases: TGTGCCAGCAGCCAGGGGGGCGGACGCACAGATACGCAGTATTTT. It yields the protein CASSQGGGRTDTQYF.

In its sample, this clonotype was seen a few times. This chain links TRBV12-3 or TRBV12-4 with TRBJ1-1; no definite D call. V was clipped by 2 bases and J by 5 bases, with 9 bases between them. The CDR3 sequence is 13 residues long. This CDR3 is CASSLRGWTEAFF. The CDR3, as DNA: TGTGCCAGCAGTTTAAGAGGGTGGACTGAAGCTTTCTTT.

V usage is TRBV27 and J usage is TRBJ2-7, with TRBD2 matching 7 bases. V shed 0 bases and J 7 bases; nucleotides not matched to a gene: 3. Germline CDR1 MNHEY, CDR2 SMNVEV (reference sequence). There are 13 residues in the CDR3. The CDR3: CASSLSGGVEQYF. In DNA form, the CDR3 reads TGTGCCAGCAGTTTATCGGGAGGGGTTGAGCAGTACTTC.

This clonotype has just a few counts. The chain links TRBV7-2 to TRBJ2-1; D unclear. V dropped 2 bases and J dropped 6 bases, with 11 bases sitting between them. There are 14 residues in the CDR3. Germline V CDR1 and CDR2: SGHTA, FQGNSA. CDR3 nucleotides: TGTGCCAGCAGCTTACAGCGAGCCCCCAATGAGCAGTTCTTC. This gives the protein CASSLQRAPNEQFF.

The chain couples TRBV7-3 to TRBJ2-1; 7 positions agree with TRBD2. J gave up 3 bases and V 5 bases, and 7 bases lay outside the gene matches. The germline V gene has CDR1 SGHTA and CDR2 FQGTGA. This CDR3 is 15 amino acids long. CDR3 sequence reads: CASSPARGVYNEQFF. The CDR3 bases are TGTGCCAGCAGCCCCGCCCGGGGGGTCTACAATGAGCAGTTCTTC.

A few counts support this clonotype. The CDR3 loop reads CATSPTDRLQETQYF. The DNA for the CDR3 is TGTGCCACCAGTCCCACTGATCGACTTCAAGAGACCCAGTACTTC. This rearrangement joins TRBV24-1 to TRBJ2-5; no clear D gene. The CDR3 runs 15 residues. V was trimmed by 6 bases and J by 2 bases, leaving 15 bases between them. The germline CDR1 and CDR2 sequences are KGHDR and SFDVKD.

This clonotype was counted between two and nine times. The chain employs TRBV10-3 and TRBJ1-5, with a weak D call TRBD1 (5 bases). CDR1 ENHRY and CDR2 SYGVKD come from the germline V gene. Trimming took 6 bases from V and 1 from J, leaving 7 bases between them. There are 13 residues in the CDR3. CDR3 region: CAIRGTSNQPQHF. CDR3 DNA sequence: TGTGCCATCAGGGGGACGAGCAATCAGCCCCAGCATTTT.

This clonotype was seen a handful of times. V gene TRBV9 combines with J gene TRBJ2-5; D not resolved. Trimming cost V 2 bases and J 1 base, with 6 bases left between them. Germline V CDR1 and CDR2: SGDLS, YYNGEE. This CDR3 has 13 residues. In DNA, the CDR3 is TGTGCCAGCAGCGTCGCGGCCCAAGAGACCCAGTACTTC. Translation gives CASSVAAQETQYF.

This clonotype has more than one count but fewer than ten. The chain combines TRBV3-1 with TRBJ2-1; D gene uncertain. Germline CDR1 reads LGHDT; CDR2 reads YNNKEL (reference sequence). Trimming stripped 0 bases from V and 1 base from J, with 13 bases between. CDR3 length: 17 residues. Here the CDR3 DNA reads TGTGCCAGCAGCCAAGATCACAAGCGTTTTTCCTACAATGAGCAGTTCTTC. Encoded protein: CASSQDHKRFSYNEQFF.

The genes are TRBV12-3 or TRBV12-4 and TRBJ2-3; weak D call: TRBD1 (5 bases). Trimming pared 1 base from V and 4 bases from J, leaving 9 bases between. The CDR3 extends over 14 amino acids. The DNA of the CDR3 is TGTGCCAGCAGTTTAGAGGGGAATCCAGATACGCAGTATTTT. Translated, it gives CASSLEGNPDTQYF.

This clonotype was detected ten times or more. The CDR3 is CASSLDRGPQETQYF. Here the CDR3 DNA reads TGCGCCAGCAGCTTGGATAGGGGCCCCCAAGAGACCCAGTACTTC. The rearrangement joins TRBV5-1 to TRBJ2-5, with D possibly TRBD1 on 5 matching bases. This CDR3 has 15 amino acids. Germline V gene data show CDR1 as SGHRS and CDR2 as YFSETQ. V lost 0 bases and J lost 1, with 10 bases in between.

The V and J genes are TRBV2 and TRBJ2-2, with 9 bases aligning to TRBD1. Germline values: CDR1 SNHLY, CDR2 FYNNEI. This CDR3 has 15 amino acids. The junction had 3 bases not matched to a gene; V was cut back by 5 bases and J by 2 bases. For the CDR3, the DNA is TGTGCCAGCAGTAGACAGGGGGGAAACACCGGGGAGCTGTTTTTT. This encodes CASSRQGGNTGELFF.